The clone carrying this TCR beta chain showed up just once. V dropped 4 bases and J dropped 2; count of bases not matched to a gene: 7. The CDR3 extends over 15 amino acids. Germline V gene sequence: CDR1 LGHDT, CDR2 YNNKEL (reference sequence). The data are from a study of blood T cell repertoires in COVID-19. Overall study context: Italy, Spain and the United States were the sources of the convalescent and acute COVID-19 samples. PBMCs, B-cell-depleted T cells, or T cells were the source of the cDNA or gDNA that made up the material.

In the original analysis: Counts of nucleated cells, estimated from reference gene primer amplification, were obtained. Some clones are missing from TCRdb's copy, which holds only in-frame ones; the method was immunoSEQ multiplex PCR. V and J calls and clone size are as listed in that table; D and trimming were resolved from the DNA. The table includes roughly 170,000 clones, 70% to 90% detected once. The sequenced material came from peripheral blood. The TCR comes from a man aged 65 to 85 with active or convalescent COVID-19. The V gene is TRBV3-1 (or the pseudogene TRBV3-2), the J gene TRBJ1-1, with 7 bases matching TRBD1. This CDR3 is CASSPRTGINTEAFF. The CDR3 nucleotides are TGTGCCAGCAGCCCACGGACAGGAATAAACACTGAAGCTTTCTTT.